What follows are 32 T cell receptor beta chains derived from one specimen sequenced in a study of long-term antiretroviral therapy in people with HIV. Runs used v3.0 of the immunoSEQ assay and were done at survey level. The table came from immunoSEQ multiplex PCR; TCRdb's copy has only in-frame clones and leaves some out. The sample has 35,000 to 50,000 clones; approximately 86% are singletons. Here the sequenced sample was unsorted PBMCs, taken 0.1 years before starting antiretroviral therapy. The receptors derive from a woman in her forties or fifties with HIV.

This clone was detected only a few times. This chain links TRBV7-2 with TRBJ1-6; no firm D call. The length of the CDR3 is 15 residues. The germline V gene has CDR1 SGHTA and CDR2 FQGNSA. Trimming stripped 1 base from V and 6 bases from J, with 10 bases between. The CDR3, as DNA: TGTGCCAGCAGCTTAGTCGTGAACTCTAATTCACCCCTCCACTTT. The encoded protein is CASSLVVNSNSPLHF.

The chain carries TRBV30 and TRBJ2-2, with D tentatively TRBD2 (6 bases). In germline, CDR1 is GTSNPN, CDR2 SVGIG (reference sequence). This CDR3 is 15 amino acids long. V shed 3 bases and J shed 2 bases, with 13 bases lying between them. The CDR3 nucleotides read TGTGCCTGGAGAATGCGGGGCCTAAACACCGGGGAGCTGTTTTTT. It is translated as CAWRMRGLNTGELFF.

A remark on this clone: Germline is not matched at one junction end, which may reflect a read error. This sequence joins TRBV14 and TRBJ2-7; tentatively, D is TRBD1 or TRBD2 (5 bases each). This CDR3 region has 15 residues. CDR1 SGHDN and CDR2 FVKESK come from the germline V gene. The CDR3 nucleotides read TGTGCCAGCAGCCAAGTCATAGGCCGAGTCGCCCGGGGCAAGTTC. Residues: CASSQVIGRVARGKF.

Here the CDR3 DNA reads TGTGCCAGTACCCCCCTACAGGTCGTACAGCCCCAGCATTTT. It encodes CASTPLQVVQPQHF. The chain combines TRBV19 with TRBJ1-5, with D perhaps matching TRBD1 (5 bases). The CDR3 runs to 14 residues. From germline, CDR1 is LNHDA and CDR2 SQIVND (reference sequence). The ends were cut back, 7 bases at V and 7 bases at J, with 17 bases in the middle. Together with reference TRBV19 and TRBJ1-5, the CDR3 gives the full variable domain: DGGITQSPKYLFRKEGQNVTLSCEQNLNHDAMYWYRQDPGQGLRLIYYSQIVNDFQKGDIAEGYSVSREKKESFPLTVTSAQKNPTAFYLCASTPLQVVQPQHFGDGTRLSIL.

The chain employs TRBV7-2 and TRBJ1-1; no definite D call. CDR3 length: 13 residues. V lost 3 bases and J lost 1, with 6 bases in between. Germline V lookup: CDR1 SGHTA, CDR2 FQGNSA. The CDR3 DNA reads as TGTGCCAGCAGCTTTGGGAAGAACACTGAAGCTTTCTTT. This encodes CASSFGKNTEAFF.

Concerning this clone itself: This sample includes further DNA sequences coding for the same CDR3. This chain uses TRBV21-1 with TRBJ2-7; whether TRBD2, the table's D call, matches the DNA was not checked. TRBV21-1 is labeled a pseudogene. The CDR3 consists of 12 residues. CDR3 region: CARPRGRYEQYF. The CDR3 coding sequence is TGTGCCAGACCGCGGGGGAGGTACGAGCAGTACTTC.

The CDR3 region is CASSFPPTGGHNEQFF. CDR3 nucleotide sequence: TGTGCCAGCAGCTTTCCACCGACAGGGGGACACAATGAGCAGTTCTTC. The chain recombines TRBV5-4 with TRBJ2-1; TRBD1 aligns across 9 bases. This CDR3 is 16 amino acids long. Per the germline V gene, CDR1 is SGHNT and CDR2 is YYREEE (reference sequence). V shed 2 bases, J shed 5 bases, and the junction held 8 bases outside the gene matches.

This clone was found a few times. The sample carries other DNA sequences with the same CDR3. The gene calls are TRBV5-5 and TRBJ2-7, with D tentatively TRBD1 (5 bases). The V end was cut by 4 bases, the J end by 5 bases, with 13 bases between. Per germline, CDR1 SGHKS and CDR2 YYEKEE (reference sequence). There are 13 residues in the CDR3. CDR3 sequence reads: CASSLGPDNEQYF. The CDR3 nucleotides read TGTGCCAGCAGCCTGGGGCCAGATAACGAGCAGTACTTC.

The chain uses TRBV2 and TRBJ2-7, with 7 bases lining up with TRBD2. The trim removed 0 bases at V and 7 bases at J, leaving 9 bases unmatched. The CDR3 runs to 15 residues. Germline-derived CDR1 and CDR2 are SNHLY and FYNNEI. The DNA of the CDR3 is TGTGCCAGCAGTGAAGCGGGAGGGCCCTTGGGAGAGCAGTACTTC. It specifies CASSEAGGPLGEQYF.

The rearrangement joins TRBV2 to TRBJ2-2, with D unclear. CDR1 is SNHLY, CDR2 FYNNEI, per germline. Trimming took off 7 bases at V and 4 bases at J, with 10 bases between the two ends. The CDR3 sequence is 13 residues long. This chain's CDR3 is CASTLSSTGELFF. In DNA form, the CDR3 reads TGTGCCAGCACTTTATCAAGCACCGGGGAGCTGTTTTTT. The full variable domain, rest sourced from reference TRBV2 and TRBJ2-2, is EPEVTQTPSHQVTQMGQEVILRCVPISNHLYFYWYRQILGQKVEFLVSFYNNEISEKSEIFDDQFSVERPDGSNFTLKIRSTKLEDSAMYFCASTLSSTGELFFGEGSRLTVL.

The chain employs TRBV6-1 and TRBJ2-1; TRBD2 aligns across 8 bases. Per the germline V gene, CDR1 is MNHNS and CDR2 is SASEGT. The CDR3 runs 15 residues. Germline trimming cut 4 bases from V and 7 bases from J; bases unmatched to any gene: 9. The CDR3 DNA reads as TGTGCCAGCAGTGCTAGCGGGCGGAATATAAATGAGCAGTTCTTC. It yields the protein CASSASGRNINEQFF.

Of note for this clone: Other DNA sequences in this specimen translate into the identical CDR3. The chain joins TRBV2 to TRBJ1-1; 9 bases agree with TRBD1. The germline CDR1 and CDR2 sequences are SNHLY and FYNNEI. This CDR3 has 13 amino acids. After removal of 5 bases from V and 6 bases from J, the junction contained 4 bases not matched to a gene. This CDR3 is CASSHRQGAEAFF. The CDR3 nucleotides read TGTGCCAGCAGTCATCGACAGGGGGCTGAAGCTTTCTTT. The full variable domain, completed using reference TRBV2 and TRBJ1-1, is EPEVTQTPSHQVTQMGQEVILRCVPISNHLYFYWYRQILGQKVEFLVSFYNNEISEKSEIFDDQFSVERPDGSNFTLKIRSTKLEDSAMYFCASSHRQGAEAFFGQGTRLTVV.

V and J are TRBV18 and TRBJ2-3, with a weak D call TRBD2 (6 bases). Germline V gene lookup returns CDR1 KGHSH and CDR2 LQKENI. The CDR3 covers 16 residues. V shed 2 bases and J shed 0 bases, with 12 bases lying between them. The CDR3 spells CASSPGGKSSTDTQYF. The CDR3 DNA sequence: TGTGCCAGCTCACCAGGGGGGAAGTCTAGCACAGATACGCAGTATTTT. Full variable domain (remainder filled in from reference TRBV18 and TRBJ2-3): NAGVMQNPRHLVRRRGQEARLRCSPMKGHSHVYWYRQLPEEGLKFMVYLQKENIIDESGMPKERFSAEFPKEGPSILRIQQVVRGDSAAYFCASSPGGKSSTDTQYFGPGTRLTVL.

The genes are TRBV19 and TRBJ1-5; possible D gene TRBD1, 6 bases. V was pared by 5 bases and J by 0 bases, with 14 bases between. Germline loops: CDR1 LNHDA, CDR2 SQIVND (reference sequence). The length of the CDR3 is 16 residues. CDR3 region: CASSSLRGGSNQPQHF. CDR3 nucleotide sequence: TGTGCCAGTAGTTCCCTCAGGGGCGGTAGCAATCAGCCCCAGCATTTT.

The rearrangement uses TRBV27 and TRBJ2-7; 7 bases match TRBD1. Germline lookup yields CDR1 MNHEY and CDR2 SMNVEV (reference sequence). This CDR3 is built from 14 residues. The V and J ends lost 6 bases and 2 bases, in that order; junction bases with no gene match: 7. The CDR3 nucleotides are TGTGCCAGCAGGGAAAGGGACAGACCCTACGAGCAGTACTTC. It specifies CASRERDRPYEQYF.

The CDR3 DNA is TGTGCCAGCAGTTACGCAATGGGGTTCAGCTATGGCTACACCTTC. It specifies CASSYAMGFSYGYTF. The rearrangement joins TRBV6-5 to TRBJ1-2; D gene ambiguous. Trimming removed 2 bases from V and 4 bases from J, with 14 bases in between. The CDR3 length is 15 residues. The germline V gene has CDR1 MNHEY and CDR2 SVGAGI.

As DNA, the CDR3 is TGTGCCAGCAGCGAAAGACAGGGATCCTACGAGCAGTACTTC. Protein product: CASSERQGSYEQYF. This sequence joins TRBV7-2 and TRBJ2-7, with 7 bases aligning to TRBD1. The CDR3 loop spans 14 amino acids. The V gene's germline CDR1 is SGHTA and CDR2 FQGNSA. V trimming: 5 bases; J trimming: 1 base; junction bases outside the gene matches: 5.

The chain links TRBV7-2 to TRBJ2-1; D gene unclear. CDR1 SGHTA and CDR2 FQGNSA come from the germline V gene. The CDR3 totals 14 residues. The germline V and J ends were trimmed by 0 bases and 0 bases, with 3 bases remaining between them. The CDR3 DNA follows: TGTGCCAGCAGCTTAGCGAGCTCCTACAATGAGCAGTTCTTC. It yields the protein CASSLASSYNEQFF. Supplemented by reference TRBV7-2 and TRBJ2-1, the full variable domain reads GAGVSQSPSNKVTEKGKDVELRCDPISGHTALYWYRQSLGQGLEFLIYFQGNSAPDKSGLPSDRFSAERTGGSVSTLTIQRTQQEDSAVYLCASSLASSYNEQFFGPGTRLTVL.

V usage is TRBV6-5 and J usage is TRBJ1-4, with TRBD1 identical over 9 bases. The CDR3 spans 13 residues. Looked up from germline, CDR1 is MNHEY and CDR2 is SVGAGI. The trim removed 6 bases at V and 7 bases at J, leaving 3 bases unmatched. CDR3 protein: CASRGQGSEKLFF. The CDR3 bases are TGTGCCAGCAGAGGACAGGGGAGTGAAAAACTGTTTTTT.

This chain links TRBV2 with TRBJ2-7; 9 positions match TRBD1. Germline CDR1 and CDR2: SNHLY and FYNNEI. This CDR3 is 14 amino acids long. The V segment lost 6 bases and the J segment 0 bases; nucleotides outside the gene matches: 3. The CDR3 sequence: CASRGTGYSYEQYF. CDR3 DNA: TGTGCCAGCAGGGGGACAGGGTACTCCTACGAGCAGTACTTC.

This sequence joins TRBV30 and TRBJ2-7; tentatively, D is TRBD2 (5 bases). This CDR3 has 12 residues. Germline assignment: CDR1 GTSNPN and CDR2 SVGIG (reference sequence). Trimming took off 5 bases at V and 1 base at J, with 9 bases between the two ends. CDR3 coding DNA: TGTGCCTGGGGGGAGATTTCCTACGAGCAGTACTTC. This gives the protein CAWGEISYEQYF.

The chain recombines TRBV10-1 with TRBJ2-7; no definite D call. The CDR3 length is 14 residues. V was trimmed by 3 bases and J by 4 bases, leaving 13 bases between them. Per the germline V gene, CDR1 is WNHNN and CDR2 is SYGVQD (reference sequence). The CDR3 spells CASSEVGSEYEQYF. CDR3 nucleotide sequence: TGCGCCAGCAGTGAAGTCGGCAGCGAATACGAGCAGTACTTC.

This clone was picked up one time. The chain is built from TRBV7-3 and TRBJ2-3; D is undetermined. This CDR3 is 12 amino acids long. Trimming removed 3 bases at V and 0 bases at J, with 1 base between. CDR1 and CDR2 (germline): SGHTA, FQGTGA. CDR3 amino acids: CASSFSTDTQYF. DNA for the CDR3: TGTGCCAGCAGCTTTAGCACAGATACGCAGTATTTT.

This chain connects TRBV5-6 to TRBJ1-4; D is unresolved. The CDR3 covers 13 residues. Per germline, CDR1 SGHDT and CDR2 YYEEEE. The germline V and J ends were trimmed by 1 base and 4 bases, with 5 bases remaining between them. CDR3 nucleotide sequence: TGTGCCAGCAGCTTGTATAATAATGAAAAACTGTTTTTT. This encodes CASSLYNNEKLFF.

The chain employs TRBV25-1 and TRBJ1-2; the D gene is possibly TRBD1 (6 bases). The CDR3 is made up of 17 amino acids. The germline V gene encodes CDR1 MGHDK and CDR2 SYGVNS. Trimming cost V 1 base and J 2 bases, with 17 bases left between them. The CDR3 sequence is CASSEWGGTGWNYGYTF. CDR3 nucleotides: TGTGCCAGCAGTGAATGGGGGGGAACAGGGTGGAACTATGGCTACACCTTC.

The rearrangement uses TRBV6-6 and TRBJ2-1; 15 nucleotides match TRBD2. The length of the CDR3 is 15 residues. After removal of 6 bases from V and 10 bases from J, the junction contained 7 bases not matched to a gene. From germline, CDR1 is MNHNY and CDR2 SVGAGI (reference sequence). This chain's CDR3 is CASRGLAGGHLEQFF. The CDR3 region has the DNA TGTGCCAGCAGGGGACTAGCGGGGGGACATTTGGAGCAGTTCTTC.

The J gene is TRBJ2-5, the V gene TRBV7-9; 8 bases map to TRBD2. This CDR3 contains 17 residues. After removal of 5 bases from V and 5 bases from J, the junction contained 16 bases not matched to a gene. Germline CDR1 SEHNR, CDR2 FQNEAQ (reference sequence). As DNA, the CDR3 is TGTGCCAGCAGCACCACTCAACCCGGACTAGCTTTGGAGACCCAGTACTTC. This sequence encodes CASSTTQPGLALETQYF.

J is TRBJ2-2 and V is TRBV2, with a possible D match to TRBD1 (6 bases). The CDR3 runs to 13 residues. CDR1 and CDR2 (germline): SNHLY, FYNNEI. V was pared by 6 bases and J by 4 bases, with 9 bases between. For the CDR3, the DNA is TGTGCCAGCAGCAAACAGGGCACCGGGGAGCTGTTTTTT. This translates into CASSKQGTGELFF.

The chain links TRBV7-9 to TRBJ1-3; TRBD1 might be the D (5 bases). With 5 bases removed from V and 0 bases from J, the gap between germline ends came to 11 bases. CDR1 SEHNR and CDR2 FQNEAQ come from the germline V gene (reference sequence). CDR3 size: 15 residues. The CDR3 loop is CASSEGVVSGNTIYF. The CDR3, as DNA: TGTGCCAGCAGCGAAGGGGTTGTCTCTGGAAACACCATATATTTT.

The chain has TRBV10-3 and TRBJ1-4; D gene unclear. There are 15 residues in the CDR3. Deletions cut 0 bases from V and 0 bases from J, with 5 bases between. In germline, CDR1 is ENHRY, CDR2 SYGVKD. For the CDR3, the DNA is TGTGCCATCAGTGAGTCAGGAACAACTAATGAAAAACTGTTTTTT. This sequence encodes CAISESGTTNEKLFF.

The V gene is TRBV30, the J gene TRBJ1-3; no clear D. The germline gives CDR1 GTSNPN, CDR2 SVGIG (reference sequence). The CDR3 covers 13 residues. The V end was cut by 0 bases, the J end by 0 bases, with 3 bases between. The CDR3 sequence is CAWSVNSGNTIYF. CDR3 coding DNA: TGTGCCTGGAGTGTAAACTCTGGAAACACCATATATTTT. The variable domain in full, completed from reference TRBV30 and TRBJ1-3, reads SQTIHQWPATLVQPVGSPLSLECTVEGTSNPNLYWYRQAAGRGLQLLFYSVGIGQISSEVPQNLSASRPQDRQFILSSKKLLLSDSGFYLCAWSVNSGNTIYFGEGSWLTVV.

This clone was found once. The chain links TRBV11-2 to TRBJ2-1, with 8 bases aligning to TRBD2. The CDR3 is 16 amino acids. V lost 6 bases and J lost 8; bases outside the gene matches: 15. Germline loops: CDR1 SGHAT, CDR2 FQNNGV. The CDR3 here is CASRRLPGGARHEQFF. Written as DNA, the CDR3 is TGTGCCAGCAGGCGACTACCGGGGGGGGCACGTCATGAGCAGTTCTTC.